This TCR beta chain is from a study of blood T cell repertoires in COVID-19. Study-level information: There were acute and convalescent COVID-19 samples, and they came from the United States, Italy and Spain. The analysed material was cDNA or gDNA that came from T cells, B-cell-depleted T cells, or PBMCs.

The CDR3 length is 16 residues. Germline CDR1 SGHVS, CDR2 FNYEAQ. Trimming cost V 5 bases and J 3 bases; bases outside gene matches: 10. The assay was immunoSEQ multiplex PCR, and TCRdb's table has in-frame clones only and misses some. The data show 95,000 to 150,000 clones, around 86% seen once. The sample comprised peripheral blood. The sequence derives from a man aged 40-55 years with acute or convalescent COVID-19. The rearrangement joins TRBV7-6 to TRBJ2-1, with 7 bases lining up with TRBD2. CDR3 in amino acids: CASSPRLADRYNEQFF. CDR3 nucleotides: TGTGCCAGCAGCCCCAGACTAGCAGATCGCTACAATGAGCAGTTCTTC.